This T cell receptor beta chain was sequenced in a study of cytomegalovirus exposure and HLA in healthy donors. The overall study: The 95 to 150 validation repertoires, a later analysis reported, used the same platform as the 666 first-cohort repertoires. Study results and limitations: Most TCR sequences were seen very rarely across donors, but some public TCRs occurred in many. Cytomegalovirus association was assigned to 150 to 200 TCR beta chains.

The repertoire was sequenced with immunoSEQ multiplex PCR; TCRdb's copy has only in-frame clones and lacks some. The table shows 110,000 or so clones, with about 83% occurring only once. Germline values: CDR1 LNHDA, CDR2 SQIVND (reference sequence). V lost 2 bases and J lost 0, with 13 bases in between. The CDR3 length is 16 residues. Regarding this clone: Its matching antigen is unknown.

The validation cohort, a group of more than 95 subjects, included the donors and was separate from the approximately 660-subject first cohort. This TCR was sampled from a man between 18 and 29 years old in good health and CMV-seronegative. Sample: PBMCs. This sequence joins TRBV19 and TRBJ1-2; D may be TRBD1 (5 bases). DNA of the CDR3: TGTGCCAGTAGTATACCCTCGGGGGGGTCTAACTATGGCTACACCTTC. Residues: CASSIPSGGSNYGYTF.